The 2 T cell receptor beta chains below come from one sample, sequenced in a study of CD8+CD57+ T cells in acquired aplastic anemia. Patients who underwent sequencing had shown CD8+CD57+ cell expansion by flow cytometry. Researchers used genomic DNA as the template to profile TCR beta VDJ and CDR3. From the reads, TCRdb called clonotypes with MiXCR, one entry per CDR3 protein. The sample contains approximately 170,000 distinct CDR3 sequences, about half of which appear only once. The specimen was sorted CD4+, CD8+, or CD8+CD57+ T cells (not recorded which) from PBMCs. The receptors were sampled from a human donor with aplastic anemia.

The V and J genes are TRBV2 and TRBJ2-3; D is uncertain. V was shortened by 7 bases and J by 2 bases, with 16 bases between the two germline ends. This CDR3 comprises 15 residues. Germline CDR1 is SNHLY and CDR2 is FYNNEI. For the CDR3, the DNA is TGTGCCAGCACCCCTGGTCTGATTTCCACAGATACGCAGTATTTT. It specifies CASTPGLISTDTQYF.

This clonotype was found many times. The V call is TRBV7-6, the J call TRBJ1-6, with 7 bases that match TRBD1. CDR1 is SGHVS, CDR2 FNYEAQ, per germline. With 3 bases clipped from V and 4 bases from J, the junction kept 0 bases outside the gene matches. The CDR3 is made up of 14 amino acids. CDR3 nucleotides: TGTGCCAGCAGCTTGACAGGGTATAATTCACCCCTCCACTTT. Its protein is CASSLTGYNSPLHF.